The TCR beta chain described here comes from a study of identifying expanded T cells in peripheral blood. Study conclusions and caveats: Variance in clone template counts between roughly two-week samples significantly increased with total template count across all healthy donors.

V was shortened by 4 bases and J by 1 base, with 10 bases between the two germline ends. Germline V gives CDR1 PRHDT, CDR2 FYEKMQ (reference sequence). The CDR3 totals 14 residues. The data were produced by immunoSEQ multiplex PCR, yet TCRdb's version contains in-frame clones alone and is incomplete. The sample has over 85,000 clones; around 83% are singletons. A remark on this clone: Antigen: not known.

Sequences were obtained from blood. The chain joins TRBV13 to TRBJ1-1, with D possibly being TRBD1 (5 bases). The receptor's source is a person aged 18 to 69 in good health. CDR3 bases: TGTGCCAGCAGCTCGGGGGGACCGAACACTGAAGCTTTCTTT. Amino acid sequence: CASSSGGPNTEAFF.